This T cell receptor beta chain was found in a study of neurological immune-mediated disorders. Many counts were recorded for this clonotype. TCRdb itself ran the 5' RACE reads through MiXCR, one entry per CDR3 protein. The sample carries about 46,000 distinct CDR3 sequences, about 2% recorded once. Between the trimmed V and J ends, which lost 8 bases and 2 bases, there was a span of 14 bases. From germline, CDR1 is MNHEY and CDR2 SMNVEV (reference sequence). The CDR3 is 14 residues long. The sample consisted of PBMCs. This TCR derives from a woman aged 40 to 50 with multiple sclerosis. The chain is built from TRBV27 and TRBJ2-3, with unresolved D. The chain's CDR3 is CASRSLGSTDTQYF. The CDR3 DNA reads as TGTGCCAGCCGGTCGTTGGGGTCCACAGATACGCAGTATTTT.